This T cell receptor (beta chain) comes out of a study of T-cell memory formation after mild COVID-19. CDR3 length: 15 amino acids. CDR1 is LGHNA, CDR2 YNFKEQ, per germline. V was shortened by 1 base and J by 7 bases, with 13 bases between the two germline ends. Each CDR3 protein gets one entry after TCRdb re-called the 5' RACE reads with MiXCR. The data show around 370,000 distinct CDR3 sequences, around a fifth seen once. The chain employs TRBV4-2 and TRBJ2-2, with D perhaps matching TRBD2 (6 bases). The sequencing sample was made of PBMCs or a T cell subset sorted from them (not recorded which). This sequence was found in an adult woman who had mild COVID-19 (a few samples of this study predate the infection). Cell type and time point are not known. As DNA, the CDR3 is TGTGCCAGCAGCCAAGTAGACCGGGAGAGCGGGGAGCTGTTTTTT. Its translation: CASSQVDRESGELFF.